This T cell receptor (beta chain) comes out of a study of T cells in Graves' hyperthyroidism and ophthalmopathy. Findings of the study overall: Through a model of 13 V-J features, ophthalmopathy was separated from stable hyperthyroidism.

Trimming shortened V by 4 bases and J by 4 bases, and 11 bases separated the two germline ends. CDR1 is SGHRS, CDR2 YFSETQ, per germline. The CDR3 spans 13 residues. This clonotype was found a few times. Its specificity is unknown. Authors of the study amplified TCR beta CDR3 regions from RNA transcripts. The TCR CDR3 was amplified in a first-round RT-PCR using the HTBI primer set. TCRdb fed the multiplex PCR reads into MiXCR, producing one record per CDR3 protein. The sample contains around 440,000 distinct CDR3 sequences, 15% to 19% of which appear only once. The chain couples TRBV5-1 to TRBJ2-5; D ambiguous. This sequence was found in a woman aged 18 to 35 with Graves' hyperthyroidism. The sequencing input was blood. CDR3 amino acids: CASSPKAGETQYF. The CDR3 region has the DNA TGCGCCAGCAGCCCGAAAGCCGGAGAGACCCAGTACTTC.